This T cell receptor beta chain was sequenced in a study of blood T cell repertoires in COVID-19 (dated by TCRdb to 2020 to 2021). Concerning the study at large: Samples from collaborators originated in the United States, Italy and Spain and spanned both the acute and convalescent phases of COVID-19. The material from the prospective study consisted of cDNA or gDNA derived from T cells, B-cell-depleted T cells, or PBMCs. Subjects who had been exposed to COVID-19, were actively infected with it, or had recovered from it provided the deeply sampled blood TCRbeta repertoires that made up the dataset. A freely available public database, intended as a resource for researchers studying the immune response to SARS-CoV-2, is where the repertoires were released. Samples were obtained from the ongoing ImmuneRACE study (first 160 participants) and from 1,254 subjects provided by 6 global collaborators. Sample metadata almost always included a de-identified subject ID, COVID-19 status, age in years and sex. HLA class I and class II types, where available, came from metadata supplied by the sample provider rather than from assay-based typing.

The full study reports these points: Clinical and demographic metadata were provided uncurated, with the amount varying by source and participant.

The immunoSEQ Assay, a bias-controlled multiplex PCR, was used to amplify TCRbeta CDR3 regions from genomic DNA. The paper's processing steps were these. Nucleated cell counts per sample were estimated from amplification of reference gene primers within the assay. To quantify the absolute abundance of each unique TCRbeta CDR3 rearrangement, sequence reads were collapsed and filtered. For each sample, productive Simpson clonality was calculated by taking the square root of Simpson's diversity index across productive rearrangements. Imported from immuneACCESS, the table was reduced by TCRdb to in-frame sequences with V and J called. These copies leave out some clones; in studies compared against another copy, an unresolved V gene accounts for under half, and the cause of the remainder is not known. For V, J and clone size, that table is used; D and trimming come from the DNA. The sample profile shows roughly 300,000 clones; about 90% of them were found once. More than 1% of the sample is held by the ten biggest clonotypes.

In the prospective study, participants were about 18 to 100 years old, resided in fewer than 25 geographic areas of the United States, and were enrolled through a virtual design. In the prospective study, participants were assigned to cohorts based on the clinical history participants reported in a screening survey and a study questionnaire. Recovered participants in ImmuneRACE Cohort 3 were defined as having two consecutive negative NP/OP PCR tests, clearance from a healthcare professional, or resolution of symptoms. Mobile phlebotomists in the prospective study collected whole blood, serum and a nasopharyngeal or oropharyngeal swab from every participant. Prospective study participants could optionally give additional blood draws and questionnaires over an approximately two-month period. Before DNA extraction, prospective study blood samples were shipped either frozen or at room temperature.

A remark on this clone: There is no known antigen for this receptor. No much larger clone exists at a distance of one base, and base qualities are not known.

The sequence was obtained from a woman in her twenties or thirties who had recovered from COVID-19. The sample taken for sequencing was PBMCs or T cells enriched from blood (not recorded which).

The CDR3 reads as follows: CASSPDRGPNEKLFF. The bases read TGTGCCAGCAGTCCCGACAGGGGGCCGAATGAAAAACTGTTTTTT. The rearrangement joined TRBV6-6 to TRBJ1-4; 10 middle bases align to TRBD1. V has 5 bases trimmed and J has 5 bases trimmed; junction bases matching no gene number 5. CDR1 and CDR2 were assigned from the germline V gene (reference sequence) as MNHNY and SVGAGI. From the cysteine up to the phenylalanine, the CDR3 has a length of 15 residues. Kept here is only the CDR3 DNA, which spans 45 bases and is read in frame from base 1.